These 21 T cell receptor beta chains originate from one sample sequenced in a study of blood T cell repertoires in COVID-19 (dated by TCRdb to 2019 to 2021). Libraries were constructed by the immunoSEQ multiplex PCR assay. The clones in this table, taken by TCRdb from immuneACCESS, are in-frame only. Not every clone is retained; where verified, under half of the shortfall comes from an unresolved V gene, and the cause of the rest is unknown. The sample table lists 150,000 to 180,000 clones, under 95% of them with a count of one. The leading ten clones occupy about 0.57% of the sample. Sequenced: peripheral blood. Receptors originate from a man between 45 and 60 years old with acute or convalescent COVID-19.

This clone was seen a handful of times. V usage is TRBV27 and J usage is TRBJ1-6; D remains unclear. Germline V gives CDR1 MNHEY, CDR2 SMNVEV (reference sequence). The length of the CDR3 is 15 residues. Trimming took 4 bases from V and 9 from J, leaving 16 bases between them. CDR3 in DNA: TGTGCCAGCAGTTCAAGGACGGGAGATATTTCACCCCTCCACTTT. It codes for CASSSRTGDISPLHF.

This chain connects TRBV28 to TRBJ1-2; D is ambiguous. CDR1 and CDR2 from the germline V gene are MDHEN and SYDVKM. The CDR3 consists of 15 residues. With 5 bases removed from V and 0 bases from J, the gap between germline ends came to 13 bases. CDR3 DNA: TGTGCCAGCAGTGGCCCGGCAGGCTCTAACTATGGCTACACCTTC. As protein: CASSGPAGSNYGYTF.

The count of this clone is one. This sequence joins TRBV4-2 and TRBJ1-4, with TRBD1 matching over 10 bases. V shed 0 bases, J shed 8 bases, and the junction held 9 bases outside the gene matches. The germline V gene encodes CDR1 LGHNA and CDR2 YNFKEQ. This CDR3 spans 17 amino acids. As DNA, the CDR3 is TGTGCCAGCAGCCAAGAGCTTATCCCGGGACAGGGGGAAAAACTGTTTTTT. Translated: CASSQELIPGQGEKLFF.

The chain links TRBV6-5 to TRBJ1-6; TRBD1 aligns across 7 bases. Germline assignment: CDR1 MNHEY and CDR2 SVGAGI. The ends lost 5 bases at V and 9 bases at J; junction bases unmatched: 7. The CDR3 loop spans 14 amino acids. The CDR3 coding sequence is TGTGCCAGCAGTCAGGAGACAGGGCCTTCACCCCTCCACTTT. Translation gives CASSQETGPSPLHF.

J is TRBJ2-1 and V is TRBV3-1 (or the pseudogene TRBV3-2); 11 bases are shared with TRBD2. The CDR3 totals 16 residues. With 1 base clipped from V and 4 bases from J, the junction kept 3 bases outside the gene matches. Looked up from germline, CDR1 is LGHDT and CDR2 is YNNKEL (reference sequence). CDR3 bases: TGTGCCAGCAGCCAAGGGGGACTAGCGGTTTACAATGAGCAGTTCTTC. This encodes CASSQGGLAVYNEQFF.

This chain joins TRBV5-1 and TRBJ2-5; 9 positions match TRBD2. V trimming: 0 bases; J trimming: 5 bases; junction bases outside the gene matches: 11. Germline-derived CDR1 and CDR2 are SGHRS and YFSETQ. The CDR3 runs to 17 residues. CDR3 protein: CASSLALGSGSWETQYF. The DNA for the CDR3 is TGCGCCAGCAGCTTGGCCTTGGGTAGCGGGAGCTGGGAGACCCAGTACTTC.

The gene calls are TRBV5-1 and TRBJ2-1; TRBD1 might be the D (6 bases). The V gene lost 1 base and the J gene lost 2 bases, with 7 bases spanning the gap. The CDR3 has 14 residues. Per the germline V gene, CDR1 is SGHRS and CDR2 is YFSETQ. CDR3: CASSLNRAYNEQFF. The CDR3 DNA follows: TGCGCCAGCAGCTTGAACAGGGCCTACAATGAGCAGTTCTTC. Drawing the rest from reference TRBV5-1 and TRBJ2-1, the complete variable domain is KAGVTQTPRYLIKTRGQQVTLSCSPISGHRSVSWYQQTPGQGLQFLFEYFSETQRNKGNFPGRFSGRQFSNSRSEMNVSTLELGDSALYLCASSLNRAYNEQFFGPGTRLTVL.

This sequence joins TRBV30 and TRBJ2-7; D uncertain. CDR1 and CDR2 from the germline V gene are GTSNPN and SVGIG (reference sequence). With 2 bases removed from V and 7 bases from J, the gap between germline ends came to 15 bases. The CDR3 is 13 residues long. CDR3 protein: CAWSPPPTGEQYF. CDR3 nucleotides: TGTGCCTGGAGTCCCCCGCCGACTGGGGAGCAGTACTTC.

The rearrangement links TRBV5-1 to TRBJ1-1; 10 bases agree with TRBD1. Trimming at V came to 0 bases and at J to 4 bases, leaving 6 bases not matched to a gene. Germline V gene data show CDR1 as SGHRS and CDR2 as YFSETQ. The CDR3 has 16 residues. The CDR3 DNA sequence: TGCGCCAGCAGCTTGGTTGGGGGACAGGGGAGCACTGAAGCTTTCTTT. Translation gives CASSLVGGQGSTEAFF.

The chain uses TRBV4-3 and TRBJ1-5; tentatively, D is TRBD1 (6 bases). CDR1 is LGHNA and CDR2 is YSLEER in the germline V gene. The CDR3 consists of 16 residues. V was clipped by 0 bases and J by 7 bases, with 16 bases between them. CDR3 sequence: CASSQDRGTPLQPQHF. CDR3 sequence (DNA): TGCGCCAGCAGCCAAGATCGAGGGACACCCCTCCAGCCCCAGCATTTT.

This chain uses TRBV7-2 with TRBJ1-2; D not resolved. V was trimmed by 2 bases and J by 4 bases, leaving 11 bases between them. The CDR3 runs 14 residues. CDR1 and CDR2 from the germline V gene are SGHTA and FQGNSA. The CDR3 here is CASSLLDLAYGYTF. The CDR3 coding sequence is TGTGCCAGCAGCTTACTTGACTTAGCCTATGGCTACACCTTC.

The rearrangement joins TRBV29-1 to TRBJ2-1; 14 bases map to TRBD2. Germline loops: CDR1 SQVTM, CDR2 ANQGSEA. V lost 0 bases and J lost 0; bases outside the gene matches: 13. There are 21 residues in the CDR3. CDR3 DNA sequence: TGCAGCGTTGAAGATCCGTCCCGGACTAGCGGGAGGCCCAGCTCCTACAATGAGCAGTTCTTC. It codes for CSVEDPSRTSGRPSSYNEQFF.

The V call is TRBV28, the J call TRBJ2-3; possibly TRBD2 for D (6 bases). The CDR3 covers 15 residues. CDR1 and CDR2 from the germline V gene are MDHEN and SYDVKM. V was clipped by 2 bases and J by 5 bases, with 14 bases between them. CDR3 coding DNA: TGTGCCAGCAGTTTAGGGGAGGCCTTACAAGATACGCAGTATTTT. This translates into CASSLGEALQDTQYF.

CDR3 protein: CASSHRDRLQNHTGELFF. CDR3 nucleotides: TGCGCCAGCAGCCACCGGGACAGGCTTCAGAATCACACCGGGGAGCTGTTTTTT. The chain links TRBV23-1 to TRBJ2-2; 8 bases are a match to TRBD1. TRBV23-1 qualifies as an ORF whose function is uncertain. CDR3 size: 18 residues. V dropped 6 bases and J dropped 3; count of bases not matched to a gene: 15.

This chain connects TRBV7-9 to TRBJ2-3; no clear D. From germline, CDR1 is SEHNR and CDR2 FQNEAQ (reference sequence). This CDR3 is built from 14 residues. V lost 5 bases, J lost 2 bases, and 11 bases lay in between. Written as DNA, the CDR3 is TGTGCCAGCAGCCAGTTAGCCTCCACAGATACGCAGTATTTT. Protein sequence: CASSQLASTDTQYF. The variable domain in full, with the rest retrieved from reference TRBV7-9 and TRBJ2-3, is DTGVSQNPRHKITKRGQNVTFRCDPISEHNRLYWYRQTLGQGPEFLTYFQNEAQLEKSRLLSDRFSAERPKGSFSTLEIQRTEQGDSAMYLCASSQLASTDTQYFGPGTRLTVL.

The chain links TRBV3-1 (or the pseudogene TRBV3-2) to TRBJ2-3; possibly TRBD2 for D (7 bases). V gave up 1 base and J gave up 6 bases, with 14 bases separating them. The CDR3 consists of 15 residues. Germline-derived CDR1 and CDR2 are LGHDT and YNNKEL (reference sequence). CDR3 amino acids: CASSQGGLGGDTQYF. In DNA form, the CDR3 reads TGTGCCAGCAGCCAAGGCGGACTAGGGGGGGATACGCAGTATTTT.

The rearrangement links TRBV10-3 to TRBJ1-5, with a possible D match to TRBD1 (6 bases). Trimming stripped 0 bases from V and 4 bases from J, with 10 bases between. This CDR3 has 15 residues. The germline CDR1 and CDR2 sequences are ENHRY and SYGVKD. As DNA, the CDR3 is TGTGCCATCAGTGAGTCCGGCAGGGGAAATCAGCCCCAGCATTTT. Its translation is CAISESGRGNQPQHF.

The gene calls are TRBV5-1 and TRBJ1-1; 8 bases line up with TRBD1. V lost 6 bases, J lost 1 base, and 8 bases stayed unmatched. Per germline, CDR1 SGHRS and CDR2 YFSETQ. The CDR3 is 15 residues long. The CDR3 protein is CASIILGTGNTEAFF. The CDR3 nucleotides are TGCGCCAGCATCATACTTGGGACAGGGAACACTGAAGCTTTCTTT. The full variable domain, with the rest looked up from reference TRBV5-1 and TRBJ1-1, is KAGVTQTPRYLIKTRGQQVTLSCSPISGHRSVSWYQQTPGQGLQFLFEYFSETQRNKGNFPGRFSGRQFSNSRSEMNVSTLELGDSALYLCASIILGTGNTEAFFGQGTRLTVV.

The chain joins TRBV30 to TRBJ2-2; 11 bases are shared with TRBD1. Trimming cost V 4 bases and J 9 bases; bases outside gene matches: 10. The CDR3 totals 15 residues. The germline CDR1 and CDR2 sequences are GTSNPN and SVGIG (reference sequence). The CDR3 loop is CAWNPGQGVRRELFF. Here the CDR3 DNA reads TGTGCCTGGAACCCGGGACAGGGGGTTCGCAGGGAGCTGTTTTTT.

This rearrangement joins TRBV20-1 to TRBJ1-1, with D possibly matching TRBD1 (5 bases). This CDR3 has 12 residues. Trimming took 3 bases from V and 4 from J, leaving 9 bases between them. CDR1 and CDR2 from the germline V gene are DFQATT and SNEGSKA (reference sequence). CDR3 residues: CSASHRGTEAFF. The CDR3 nucleotides read TGCAGTGCTAGTCATAGGGGCACTGAAGCTTTCTTT.

This clone came up once. V is TRBV4-1 and J is TRBJ1-4, with TRBD1 matching 7 bases. V was pared by 1 base and J by 0 bases, with 5 bases of the junction left unmatched. This CDR3 spans 17 amino acids. Germline-derived CDR1 and CDR2 are MGHRA and YSYEKL. This CDR3 is CASSQGLGGATNEKLFF. The CDR3 region has the DNA TGCGCCAGCAGCCAAGGGTTAGGGGGCGCAACTAATGAAAAACTGTTTTTT.